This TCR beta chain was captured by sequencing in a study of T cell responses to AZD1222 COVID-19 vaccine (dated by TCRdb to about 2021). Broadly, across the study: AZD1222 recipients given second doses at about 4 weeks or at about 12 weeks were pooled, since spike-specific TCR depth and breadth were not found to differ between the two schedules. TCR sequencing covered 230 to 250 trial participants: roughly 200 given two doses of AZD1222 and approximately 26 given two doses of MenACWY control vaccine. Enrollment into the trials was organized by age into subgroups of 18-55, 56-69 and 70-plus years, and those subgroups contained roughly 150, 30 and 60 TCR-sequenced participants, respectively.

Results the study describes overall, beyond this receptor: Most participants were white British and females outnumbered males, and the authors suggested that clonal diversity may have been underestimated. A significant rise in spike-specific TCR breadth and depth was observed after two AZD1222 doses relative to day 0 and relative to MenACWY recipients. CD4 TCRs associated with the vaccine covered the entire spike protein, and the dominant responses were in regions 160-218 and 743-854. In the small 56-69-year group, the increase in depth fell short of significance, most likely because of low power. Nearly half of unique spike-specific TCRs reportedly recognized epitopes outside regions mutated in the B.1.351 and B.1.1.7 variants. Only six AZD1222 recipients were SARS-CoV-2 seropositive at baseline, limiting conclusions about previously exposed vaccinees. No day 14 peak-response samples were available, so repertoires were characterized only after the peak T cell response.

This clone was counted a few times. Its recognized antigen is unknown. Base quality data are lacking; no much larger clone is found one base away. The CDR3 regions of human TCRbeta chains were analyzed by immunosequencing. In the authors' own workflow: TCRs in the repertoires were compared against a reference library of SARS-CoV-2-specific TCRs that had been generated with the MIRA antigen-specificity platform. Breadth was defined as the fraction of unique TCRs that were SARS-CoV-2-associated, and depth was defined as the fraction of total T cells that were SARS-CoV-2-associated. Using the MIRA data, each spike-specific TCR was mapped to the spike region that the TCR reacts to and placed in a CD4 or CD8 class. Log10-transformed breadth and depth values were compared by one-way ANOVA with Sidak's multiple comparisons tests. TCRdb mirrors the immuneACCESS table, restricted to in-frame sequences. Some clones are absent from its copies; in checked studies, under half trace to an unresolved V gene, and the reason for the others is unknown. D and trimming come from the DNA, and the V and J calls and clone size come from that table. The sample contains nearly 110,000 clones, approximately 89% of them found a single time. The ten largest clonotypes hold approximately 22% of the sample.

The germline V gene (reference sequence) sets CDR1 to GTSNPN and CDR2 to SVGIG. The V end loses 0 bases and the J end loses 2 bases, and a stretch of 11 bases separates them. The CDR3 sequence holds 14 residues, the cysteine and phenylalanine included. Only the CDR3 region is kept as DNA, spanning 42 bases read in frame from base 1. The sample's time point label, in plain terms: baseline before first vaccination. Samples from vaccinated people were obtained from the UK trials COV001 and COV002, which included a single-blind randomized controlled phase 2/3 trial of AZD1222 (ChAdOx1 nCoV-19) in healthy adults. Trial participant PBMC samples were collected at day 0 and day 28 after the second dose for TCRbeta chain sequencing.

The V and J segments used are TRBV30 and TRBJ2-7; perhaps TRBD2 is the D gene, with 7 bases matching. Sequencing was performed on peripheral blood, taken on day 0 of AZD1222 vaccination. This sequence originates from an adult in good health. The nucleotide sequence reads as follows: TGTGCCTGGAGTGTACACGGGGGGCCCTACGAGCAGTACTTC. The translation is CAWSVHGGPYEQYF.